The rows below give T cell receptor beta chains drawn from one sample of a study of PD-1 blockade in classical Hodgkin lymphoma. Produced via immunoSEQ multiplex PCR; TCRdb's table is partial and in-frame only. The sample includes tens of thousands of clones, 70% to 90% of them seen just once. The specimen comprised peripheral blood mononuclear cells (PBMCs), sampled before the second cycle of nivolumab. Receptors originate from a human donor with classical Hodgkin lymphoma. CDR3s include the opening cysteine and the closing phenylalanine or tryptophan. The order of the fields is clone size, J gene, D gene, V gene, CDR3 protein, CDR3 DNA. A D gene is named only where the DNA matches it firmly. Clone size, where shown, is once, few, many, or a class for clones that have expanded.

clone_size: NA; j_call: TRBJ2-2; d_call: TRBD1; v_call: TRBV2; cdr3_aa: CASRGDRGQQNTGELFF; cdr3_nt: TGTGCCAGCAGGGGGGACAGGGGCCAACAGAACACCGGGGAGCTGTTTTTT
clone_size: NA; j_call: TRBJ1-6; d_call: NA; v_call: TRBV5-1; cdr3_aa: CASSLDSNSPLHF; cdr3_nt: TGCGCCAGCAGCTTGGACAGTAATTCACCCCTCCACTTT
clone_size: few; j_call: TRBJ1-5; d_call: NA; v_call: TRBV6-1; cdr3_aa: CASSEAAGGDGNQPQHF; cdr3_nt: TGTGCCAGCAGTGAAGCCGCGGGCGGGGATGGCAATCAGCCCCAGCATTTT
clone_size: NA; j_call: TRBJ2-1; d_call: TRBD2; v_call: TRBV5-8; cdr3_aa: CASSFFATSGGLEDEQFF; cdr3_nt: TGTGCCAGCAGCTTCTTTGCAACTAGCGGGGGCCTCGAGGATGAGCAGTTCTTC
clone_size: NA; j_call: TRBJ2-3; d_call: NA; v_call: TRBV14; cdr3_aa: CASSQDLGDTQYF; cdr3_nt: TGTGCCAGCAGCCAAGATCTAGGGGATACGCAGTATTTT
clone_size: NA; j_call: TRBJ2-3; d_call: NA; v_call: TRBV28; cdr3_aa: CASDRDRDTYTDTQYF; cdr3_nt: TGTGCCAGCGACAGAGATAGGGACACCTACACAGATACGCAGTATTTT
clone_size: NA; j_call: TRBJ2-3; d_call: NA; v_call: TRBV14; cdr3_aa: CASSQDYPSAGGGTDTQYF; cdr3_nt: TGTGCCAGCAGCCAAGATTACCCTAGCGCTGGGGGAGGCACAGATACGCAGTATTTT
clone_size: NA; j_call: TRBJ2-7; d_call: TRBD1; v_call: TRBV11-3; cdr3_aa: CASTIPGTGVIYEQYF; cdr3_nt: TGTGCCAGCACCATCCCCGGGACAGGGGTAATCTACGAGCAGTACTTC
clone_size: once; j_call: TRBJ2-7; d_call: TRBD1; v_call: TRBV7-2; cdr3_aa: CASSSRQGRYEQYF; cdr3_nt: TGTGCCAGCAGCTCCAGACAGGGTCGGTACGAGCAGTACTTC
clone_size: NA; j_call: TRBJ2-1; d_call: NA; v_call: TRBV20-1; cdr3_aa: CSASWGNEQFF; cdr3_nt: TGCAGTGCTAGTTGGGGGAATGAGCAGTTCTTC